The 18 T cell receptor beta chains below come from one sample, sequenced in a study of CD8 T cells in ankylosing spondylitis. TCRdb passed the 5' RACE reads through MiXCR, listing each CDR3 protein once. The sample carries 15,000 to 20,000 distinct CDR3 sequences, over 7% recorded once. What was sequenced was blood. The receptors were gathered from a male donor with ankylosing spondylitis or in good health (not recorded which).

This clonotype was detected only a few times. The CDR3 sequence: CASTPDRGGGELFF. CDR3 coding DNA: TGTGCCAGCACACCCGACAGGGGAGGCGGGGAGCTGTTTTTT. The chain joins TRBV6-4 to TRBJ2-2; TRBD1 agrees at 8 bases. Germline values: CDR1 MRHNA, CDR2 SNTAGT. J was trimmed by 7 bases and V by 7 bases; bases with no gene match: 8. This CDR3 spans 14 amino acids.

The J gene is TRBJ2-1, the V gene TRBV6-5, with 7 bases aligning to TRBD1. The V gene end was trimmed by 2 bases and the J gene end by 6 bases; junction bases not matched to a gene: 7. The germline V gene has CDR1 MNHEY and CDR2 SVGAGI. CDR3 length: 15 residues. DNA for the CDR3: TGTGCCAGCAGTTACACAAGACAGGGAACCAATGAGCAGTTCTTC. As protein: CASSYTRQGTNEQFF.

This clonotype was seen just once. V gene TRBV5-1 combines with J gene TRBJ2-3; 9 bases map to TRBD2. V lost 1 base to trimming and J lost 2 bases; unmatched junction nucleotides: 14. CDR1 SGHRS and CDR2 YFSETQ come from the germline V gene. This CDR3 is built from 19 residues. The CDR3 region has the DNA TGCGCCAGCAGCTTGTTCCCCATGAAGAGACTAGCGGCCACAGATACGCAGTATTTT. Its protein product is CASSLFPMKRLAATDTQYF.

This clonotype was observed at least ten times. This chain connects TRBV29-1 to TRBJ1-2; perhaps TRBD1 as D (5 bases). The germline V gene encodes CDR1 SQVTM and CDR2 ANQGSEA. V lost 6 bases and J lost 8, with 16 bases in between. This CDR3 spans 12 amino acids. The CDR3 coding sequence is TGCAGCGTAGGGACCCCCCAGAGGGGCTACACCTTC. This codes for CSVGTPQRGYTF.

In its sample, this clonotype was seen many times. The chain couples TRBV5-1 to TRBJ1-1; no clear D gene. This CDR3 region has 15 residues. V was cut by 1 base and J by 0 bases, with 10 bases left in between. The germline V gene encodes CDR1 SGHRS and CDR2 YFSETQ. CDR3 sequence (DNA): TGCGCCAGCAGCTTGTATTGGCCGGTGAACACTGAAGCTTTCTTT. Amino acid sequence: CASSLYWPVNTEAFF.

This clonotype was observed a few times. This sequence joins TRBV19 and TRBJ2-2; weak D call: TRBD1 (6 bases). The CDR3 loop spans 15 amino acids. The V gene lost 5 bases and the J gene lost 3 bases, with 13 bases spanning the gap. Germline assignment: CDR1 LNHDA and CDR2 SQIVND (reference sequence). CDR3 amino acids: CASSQGRGYTGELFF. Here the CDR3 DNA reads TGTGCCAGTAGTCAGGGGCGCGGGTACACCGGGGAGCTGTTTTTT.

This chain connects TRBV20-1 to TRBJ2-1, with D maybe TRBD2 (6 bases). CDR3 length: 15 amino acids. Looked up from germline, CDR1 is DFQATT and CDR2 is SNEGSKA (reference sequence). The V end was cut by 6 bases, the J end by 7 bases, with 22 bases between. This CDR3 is CSAGDAGRVVNEQFF. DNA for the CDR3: TGCAGTGCCGGGGACGCGGGAAGGGTCGTAAATGAGCAGTTCTTC.

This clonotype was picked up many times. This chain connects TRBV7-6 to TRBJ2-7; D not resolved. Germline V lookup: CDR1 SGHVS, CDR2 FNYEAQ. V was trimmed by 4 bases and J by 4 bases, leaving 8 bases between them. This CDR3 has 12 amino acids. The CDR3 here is CASSSQWYEQYF. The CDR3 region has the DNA TGTGCCAGCAGCTCACAGTGGTACGAGCAGTACTTC.

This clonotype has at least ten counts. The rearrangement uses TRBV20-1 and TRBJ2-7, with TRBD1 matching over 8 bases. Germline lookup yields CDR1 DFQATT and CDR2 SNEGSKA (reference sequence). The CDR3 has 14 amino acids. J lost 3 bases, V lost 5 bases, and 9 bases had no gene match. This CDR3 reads CSAGRTGSSYEQYF. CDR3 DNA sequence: TGCAGTGCTGGAAGGACAGGGTCCAGCTACGAGCAGTACTTC.

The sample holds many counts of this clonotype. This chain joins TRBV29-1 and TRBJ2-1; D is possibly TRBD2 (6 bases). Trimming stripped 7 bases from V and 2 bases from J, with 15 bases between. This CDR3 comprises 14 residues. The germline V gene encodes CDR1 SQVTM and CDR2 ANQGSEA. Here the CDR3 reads CSGLGSNAYNEQFF. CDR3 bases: TGCAGCGGACTAGGGAGTAACGCCTACAATGAGCAGTTCTTC.

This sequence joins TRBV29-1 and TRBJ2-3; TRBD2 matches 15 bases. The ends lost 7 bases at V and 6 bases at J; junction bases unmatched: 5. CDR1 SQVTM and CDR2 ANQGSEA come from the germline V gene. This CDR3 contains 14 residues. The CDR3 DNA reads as TGCAGCGCCCGGACTAGCGGGAGGGGGGATACGCAGTATTTT. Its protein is CSARTSGRGDTQYF.

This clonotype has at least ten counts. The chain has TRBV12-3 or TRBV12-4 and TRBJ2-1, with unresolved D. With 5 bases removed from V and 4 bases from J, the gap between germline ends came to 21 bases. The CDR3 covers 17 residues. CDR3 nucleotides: TGTGCCAGCAGTCCCTCGTCGGGCCTTAACAATTACAATGAGCAGTTCTTC. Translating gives CASSPSSGLNNYNEQFF.

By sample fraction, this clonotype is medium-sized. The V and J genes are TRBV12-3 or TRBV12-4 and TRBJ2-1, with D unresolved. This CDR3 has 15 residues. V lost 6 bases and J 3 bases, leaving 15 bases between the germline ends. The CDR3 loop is CASRERLSSYNEQFF. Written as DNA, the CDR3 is TGTGCCAGCAGAGAAAGACTCAGTAGCTACAATGAGCAGTTCTTC.

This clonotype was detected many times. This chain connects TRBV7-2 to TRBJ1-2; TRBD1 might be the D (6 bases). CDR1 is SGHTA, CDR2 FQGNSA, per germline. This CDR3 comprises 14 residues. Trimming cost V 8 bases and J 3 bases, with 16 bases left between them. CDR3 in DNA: TGTGCCAGCCGGGGAGGGGGGCGCGACTATGGCTACACCTTC. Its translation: CASRGGGRDYGYTF.

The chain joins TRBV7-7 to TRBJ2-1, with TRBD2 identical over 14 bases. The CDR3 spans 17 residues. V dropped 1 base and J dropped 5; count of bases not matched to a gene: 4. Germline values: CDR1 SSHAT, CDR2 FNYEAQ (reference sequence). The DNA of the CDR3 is TGTGCCAGCAGCTTAGGACTAGCGGGAGGGATAAACAATGAGCAGTTCTTC. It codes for CASSLGLAGGINNEQFF.

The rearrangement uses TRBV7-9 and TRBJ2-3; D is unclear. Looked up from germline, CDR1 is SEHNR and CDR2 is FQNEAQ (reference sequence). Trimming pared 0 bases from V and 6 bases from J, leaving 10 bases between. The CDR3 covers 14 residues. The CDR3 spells CASSLAGTVDTQYF. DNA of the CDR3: TGTGCCAGCAGCTTAGCTGGAACAGTGGATACGCAGTATTTT.

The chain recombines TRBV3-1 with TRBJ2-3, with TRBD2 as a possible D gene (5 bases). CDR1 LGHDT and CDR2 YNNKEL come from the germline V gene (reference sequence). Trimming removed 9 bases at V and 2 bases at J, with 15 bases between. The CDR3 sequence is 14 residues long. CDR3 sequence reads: CASTTSGSTDTQYF. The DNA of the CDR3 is TGTGCCAGTACAACCAGCGGTTCCACAGATACGCAGTATTTT.

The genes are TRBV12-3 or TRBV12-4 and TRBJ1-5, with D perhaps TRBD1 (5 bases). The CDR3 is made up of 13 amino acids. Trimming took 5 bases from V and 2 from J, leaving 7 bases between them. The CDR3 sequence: CASSRQRNQPQHF. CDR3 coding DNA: TGTGCCAGCAGTCGACAGCGCAATCAGCCCCAGCATTTT.